This T cell receptor beta chain was sequenced for a study of control samples from healthy donors and cancer patients. Profiled with immunoSEQ multiplex PCR; TCRdb holds only in-frame clones, not every one. The sample contains 130,000 or so clones, about 89% of which appear only once. Sequenced: blood. The TCR comes from a young man in good health.

The CDR3 loop reads CSASDLAGTREQYF. CDR3 coding DNA: TGCAGTGCTAGTGATTTAGCAGGGACGAGGGAGCAGTACTTC. The chain recombines TRBV20-1 with TRBJ2-7, with D perhaps assigned TRBD1 or TRBD2 (5 bases each). V lost 3 bases, J lost 7 bases, and 19 bases lay in between. Germline assignment: CDR1 DFQATT and CDR2 SNEGSKA (reference sequence). This CDR3 spans 14 amino acids.